This record looks at one TCR beta chain sequence and its context. Antigen unknown. This record belongs to a study of shared clonotypes between healthy human individuals. Germline V gene lookup returns CDR1 MNHEY and CDR2 SVGAGI. V lost 4 bases and J 0 bases, leaving 10 bases between the germline ends. This CDR3 contains 15 residues. Deep level was the assay's run setting. Here immunoSEQ multiplex PCR was the method, and the copy in TCRdb shows in-frame clones only, minus some. This repertoire shows about a million clones, around 77% found once; its top ten account for 0.85% to 1%. Whole-study findings and limits: What limited the represented genetic and exposure-history diversity was the small number of donors. Approximately 4.5% was the fraction of naive CD4 clonotypes found shared across several donors.

The sequenced material came from memory CD4+ T cells from PBMCs. The subset is: CD45RA-negative fraction. This chain uses TRBV6-5 with TRBJ1-3, with no clear D. This receptor was obtained from a man aged 18-30 years in good health. Some clones in this sample may be carry-over from other donors' samples. The CDR3 nucleotides are TGTGCCAGCAGTTTGTCAGGACTCTCTGGAAACACCATATATTTT. Translation gives CASSLSGLSGNTIYF.